This TCR beta chain was captured by sequencing in a study of blood T cell repertoires in COVID-19. Study summary: Some COVID-19 samples were acute and others convalescent; all came from the United States, Italy and Spain.

There are 15 residues in the CDR3. CDR1 SGHTA and CDR2 FQGNSA come from the germline V gene. After removal of 5 bases from V and 2 bases from J, the junction contained 8 bases not matched to a gene. TCRdb's table, derived via immunoSEQ multiplex PCR, lists solely in-frame clones and lacks some. Of some 320,000 clones in the sample, around 87% were seen once. The sequenced material came from peripheral blood. The genes are TRBV7-2 and TRBJ2-7; 8 bases line up with TRBD1. This TCR derives from a woman in her forties or fifties who had recovered from COVID-19. The CDR3 here is CASSREWTGTYEQYF. The DNA of the CDR3 is TGTGCCAGCAGCCGGGAATGGACAGGGACCTACGAGCAGTACTTC.